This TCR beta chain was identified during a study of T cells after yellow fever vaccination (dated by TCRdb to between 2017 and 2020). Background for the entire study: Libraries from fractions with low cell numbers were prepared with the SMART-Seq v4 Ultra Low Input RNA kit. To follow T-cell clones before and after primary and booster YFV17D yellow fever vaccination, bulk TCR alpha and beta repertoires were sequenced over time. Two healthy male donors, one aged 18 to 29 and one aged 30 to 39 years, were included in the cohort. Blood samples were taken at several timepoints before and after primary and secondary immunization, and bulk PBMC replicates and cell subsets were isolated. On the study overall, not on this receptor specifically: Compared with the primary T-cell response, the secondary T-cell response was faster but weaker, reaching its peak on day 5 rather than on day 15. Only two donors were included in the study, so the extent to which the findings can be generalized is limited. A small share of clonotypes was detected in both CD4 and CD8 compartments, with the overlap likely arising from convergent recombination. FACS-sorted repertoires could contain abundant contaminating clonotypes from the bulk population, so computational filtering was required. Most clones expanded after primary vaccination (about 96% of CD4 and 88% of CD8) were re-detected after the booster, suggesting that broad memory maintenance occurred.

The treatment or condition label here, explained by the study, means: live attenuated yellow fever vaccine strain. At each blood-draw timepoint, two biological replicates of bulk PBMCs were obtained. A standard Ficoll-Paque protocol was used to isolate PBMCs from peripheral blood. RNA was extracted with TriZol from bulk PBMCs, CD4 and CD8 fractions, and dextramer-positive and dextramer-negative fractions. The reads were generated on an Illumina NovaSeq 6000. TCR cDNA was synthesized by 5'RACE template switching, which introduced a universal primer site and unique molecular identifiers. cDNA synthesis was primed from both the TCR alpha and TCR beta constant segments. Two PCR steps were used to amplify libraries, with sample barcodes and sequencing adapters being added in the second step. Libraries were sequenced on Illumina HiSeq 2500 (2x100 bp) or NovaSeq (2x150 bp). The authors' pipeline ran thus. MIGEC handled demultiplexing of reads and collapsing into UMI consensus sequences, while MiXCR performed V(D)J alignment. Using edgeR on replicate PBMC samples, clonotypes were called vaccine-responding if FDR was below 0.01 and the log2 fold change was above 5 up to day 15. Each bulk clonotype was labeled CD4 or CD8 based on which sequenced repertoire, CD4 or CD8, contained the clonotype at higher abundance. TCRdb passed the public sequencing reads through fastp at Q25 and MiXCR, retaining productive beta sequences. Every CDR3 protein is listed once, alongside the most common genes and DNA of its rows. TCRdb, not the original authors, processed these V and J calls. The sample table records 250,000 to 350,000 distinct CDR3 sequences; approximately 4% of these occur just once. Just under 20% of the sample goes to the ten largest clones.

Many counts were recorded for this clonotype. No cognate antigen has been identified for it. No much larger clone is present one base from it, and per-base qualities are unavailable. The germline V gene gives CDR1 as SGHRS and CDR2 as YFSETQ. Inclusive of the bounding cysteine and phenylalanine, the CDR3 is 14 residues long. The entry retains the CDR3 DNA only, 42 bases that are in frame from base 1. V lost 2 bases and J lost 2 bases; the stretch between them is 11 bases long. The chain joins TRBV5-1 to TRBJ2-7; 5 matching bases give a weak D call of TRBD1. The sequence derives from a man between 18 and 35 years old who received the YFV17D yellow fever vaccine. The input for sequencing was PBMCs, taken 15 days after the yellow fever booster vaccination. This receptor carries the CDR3 CASSFNEGAYEQYF. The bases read TGCGCCAGCAGCTTCAACGAAGGGGCCTACGAGCAGTACTTC.